A single T cell receptor (beta chain) is shown here with its context. Germline V lookup: CDR1 SGHNT, CDR2 YENEEA. The CDR3 runs to 15 residues. Losses at the gene ends were 3 bases for V and 4 bases for J; bases not matched to a gene: 7. Produced via immunoSEQ multiplex PCR; TCRdb's table is partial and in-frame only. The data show roughly 120,000 clones, with over 90% seen just once and approximately 2.5% held by the top ten. The data belong to a study of control samples from healthy donors and cancer patients. The V call is TRBV11-3, the J call TRBJ2-5; 8 bases line up with TRBD1. Specimen: blood. The receptor was isolated from a man between 25 and 39 years old in good health. The CDR3: CASSLTGEVGETQYF. As DNA, the CDR3 is TGTGCCAGCAGCTTGACAGGGGAAGTAGGAGAGACCCAGTACTTC.